The 9 T cell receptor beta chains in this list originate from one sample, sequenced in a study of CD8 T cells in Susac syndrome. The RNA input was roughly 0.45 to 1 ug, and it was reverse transcribed with random hexamers. From the immunoSEQ multiplex PCR reads, TCRdb called clonotypes with MiXCR, one entry per CDR3 protein. Of under 250,000 distinct CDR3 sequences listed, about 95% are singletons. The sample taken for sequencing was CD4+ T cells from PBMCs. The receptors were gathered from a human donor with Susac syndrome.

The rearrangement links TRBV4-3 to TRBJ2-3; D is uncertain. The V gene's germline CDR1 is LGHNA and CDR2 YSLEER. The CDR3 totals 15 residues. The V gene lost 3 bases and the J gene lost 2 bases, with 12 bases spanning the gap. CDR3 coding DNA: TGCGCCAGCAGCCAGAGTAACGGAAACACAGATACGCAGTATTTT. This sequence encodes CASSQSNGNTDTQYF.

The chain joins TRBV19 to TRBJ1-2, with TRBD1 as a possible D gene (6 bases). The CDR3 length is 13 residues. V gave up 2 bases and J gave up 6 bases, with 10 bases separating them. CDR1 and CDR2 (germline): LNHDA, SQIVND (reference sequence). The CDR3 sequence is CASSIMGDNGYTF. Here the CDR3 DNA reads TGTGCCAGTAGTATAATGGGGGACAATGGCTACACCTTC.

V usage is TRBV7-8 and J usage is TRBJ2-1, with 7 bases fitting TRBD1. CDR3 length: 15 residues. The V gene's germline CDR1 is SGHVS and CDR2 FQNEAQ. Losses at the gene ends were 5 bases for V and 7 bases for J; bases not matched to a gene: 11. The CDR3 region has the DNA TGTGCCAGCAGCGTCCCCGGACAGGCAGCGAATGAGCAGTTCTTC. As protein: CASSVPGQAANEQFF.

V usage is TRBV4-3 and J usage is TRBJ1-1, with D perhaps TRBD1 (6 bases). The CDR3 is 13 residues long. Trimming removed 0 bases from V and 7 bases from J, with 9 bases in between. In germline, CDR1 is LGHNA, CDR2 YSLEER. CDR3 region: CASSQDRGIEAFF. For the CDR3, the DNA is TGCGCCAGCAGCCAAGATAGGGGGATTGAAGCTTTCTTT.

The V and J genes are TRBV9 and TRBJ1-5; D is possibly TRBD1 (5 bases). Per germline, CDR1 SGDLS and CDR2 YYNGEE. V gave up 1 base and J gave up 6 bases, with 11 bases separating them. The CDR3 consists of 14 residues. Here the CDR3 DNA reads TGTGCCAGCAGCGTAATGTCCGACAGTCAGCCCCAGCATTTT. Protein sequence: CASSVMSDSQPQHF.

The chain joins TRBV9 to TRBJ2-5, with D tentatively TRBD2 (6 bases). The CDR3 runs 14 residues. Between the trimmed V and J ends, which lost 3 bases and 1 base, there was a span of 10 bases. The germline CDR1 and CDR2 sequences are SGDLS and YYNGEE. The CDR3 here is CASSGGLFQETQYF. The CDR3, as DNA: TGTGCCAGCAGCGGGGGACTGTTCCAAGAGACCCAGTACTTC.

The rearrangement links TRBV20-1 to TRBJ2-1; D uncertain. Trimming took 1 base from V and 1 from J, leaving 11 bases between them. This CDR3 has 15 amino acids. The germline CDR1 and CDR2 sequences are DFQATT and SNEGSKA (reference sequence). CDR3 loop: CSARVGFGSYNEQFF. CDR3 bases: TGCAGTGCTAGAGTAGGGTTTGGATCCTACAATGAGCAGTTCTTC.

The chain recombines TRBV28 with TRBJ1-5; 7 positions match TRBD1. This CDR3 is built from 17 residues. V was clipped by 4 bases and J by 2 bases; unmatched bases: 11. CDR1 and CDR2 (germline): MDHEN, SYDVKM. The DNA for the CDR3 is TGTGCCAGCAGTTCTCCTTTGGACAGGAGGGGCAATCAGCCCCAGCATTTT. It encodes CASSSPLDRRGNQPQHF.

The chain is built from TRBV9 and TRBJ1-5; maybe TRBD1 (6 bases). The CDR3 consists of 17 residues. V was cut by 0 bases and J by 0 bases, with 13 bases left in between. Germline V CDR1 and CDR2: SGDLS, YYNGEE. CDR3 in DNA: TGTGCCAGCAGCGTAGGGCAGGGGCCGGATAGCAATCAGCCCCAGCATTTT. Protein product: CASSVGQGPDSNQPQHF.